What follows are 8 T cell receptor beta chains derived from one specimen sequenced in a study of cytomegalovirus exposure and HLA in healthy donors. Researchers ran the PCR with 60 Vbeta and 13 Jbeta primers. The data were produced by immunoSEQ multiplex PCR, yet TCRdb's version contains in-frame clones alone and is incomplete. Of some 180,000 clones in the sample, 78% are singletons; the top ten hold approximately 2.9%. Material for sequencing was PBMCs. The receptors originated from a female donor in good health and CMV-seronegative.

The gene calls are TRBV4-2 and TRBJ2-7; 8 positions agree with TRBD2. The CDR3 is made up of 16 amino acids. Germline CDR1 is LGHNA and CDR2 is YNFKEQ. J gave up 3 bases and V 0 bases, and 7 bases lay outside the gene matches. This CDR3 reads CASSQDWGSGDYEQYF. CDR3 nucleotide sequence: TGTGCCAGCAGCCAAGATTGGGGTAGCGGGGACTACGAGCAGTACTTC.

The V call is TRBV5-6, the J call TRBJ1-4; D is perhaps TRBD1 (6 bases). Deletions cut 4 bases from V and 5 bases from J, with 15 bases between. There are 15 residues in the CDR3. Looked up from germline, CDR1 is SGHDT and CDR2 is YYEEEE. In DNA form, the CDR3 reads TGTGCCAGCAGCAGCGGGGGGCGCGTCAATGAAAAACTGTTTTTT. Protein: CASSSGGRVNEKLFF.

The chain couples TRBV7-9 to TRBJ1-2; TRBD1 aligns across 7 bases. Trimming removed 5 bases from V and 4 bases from J; junction bases left unmatched: 10. The CDR3 is 15 residues long. Germline V gene sequence: CDR1 SEHNR, CDR2 FQNEAQ (reference sequence). CDR3 sequence: CASSGDSLSAYGYTF. CDR3 DNA: TGTGCCAGCAGCGGGGACAGTTTGTCTGCCTATGGCTACACCTTC.

Written as DNA, the CDR3 is TGTGCCAGCAGCCCGGCTGGGCACTGGGATGAAAAACTGTTTTTT. It encodes CASSPAGHWDEKLFF. V usage is TRBV7-9 and J usage is TRBJ1-4; D not certain. The CDR3 has 15 amino acids. Trimming took off 5 bases at V and 6 bases at J, with 16 bases between the two ends. Germline V gives CDR1 SEHNR, CDR2 FQNEAQ (reference sequence).

A single count supports this clone. J is TRBJ1-6 and V is TRBV30, with unresolved D. Germline V lookup: CDR1 GTSNPN, CDR2 SVGIG (reference sequence). CDR3 length: 17 residues. Trimming pared 1 base from V and 0 bases from J, leaving 13 bases between. CDR3 residues: CAWSGSPRSSYNSPLHF. The DNA of the CDR3 is TGTGCCTGGAGTGGCAGTCCTAGGAGCTCCTATAATTCACCCCTCCACTTT. Full variable domain (rest looked up from reference TRBV30 and TRBJ1-6): SQTIHQWPATLVQPVGSPLSLECTVEGTSNPNLYWYRQAAGRGLQLLFYSVGIGQISSEVPQNLSASRPQDRQFILSSKKLLLSDSGFYLCAWSGSPRSSYNSPLHFGNGTRLTVT.

The genes are TRBV7-2 and TRBJ1-5; 9 bases match TRBD1. The CDR3 is 15 residues long. The junction had 8 bases not matched to a gene; V was cut back by 5 bases and J by 6 bases. The germline V gene has CDR1 SGHTA and CDR2 FQGNSA. The CDR3 nucleotides read TGTGCCAGCAGCATAACACAGGGGGCAGGTCAGCCCCAGCATTTT. It is translated as CASSITQGAGQPQHF.

The V call is TRBV4-1, the J call TRBJ1-1; the match to TRBD1 covers 10 bases. The ends lost 0 bases at V and 5 bases at J; junction bases unmatched: 12. Germline loops: CDR1 MGHRA, CDR2 YSYEKL. The CDR3 is made up of 18 amino acids. CDR3 sequence (DNA): TGCGCCAGCAGCCAAGAAAGGAGGGACAGGGGAGTGGAGACTGAAGCTTTCTTT. Translated: CASSQERRDRGVETEAFF.

The V gene is TRBV6-1, the J gene TRBJ1-4, with a tentative D call TRBD1 (6 bases). CDR3 length: 15 amino acids. Germline loops: CDR1 MNHNS, CDR2 SASEGT. V lost 1 base, J lost 8 bases, and 14 bases lay in between. CDR3 coding DNA: TGTGCCAGCAGTGAAGTCCCAGGGGTAAGGGAAAAACTGTTTTTT. It translates to CASSEVPGVREKLFF.